The 6 T cell receptor beta chains below all came from one sample that was sequenced in a study of blood T cell repertoires in COVID-19. Libraries were prepared by immunoSEQ multiplex PCR; TCRdb keeps only in-frame clonotypes and omits some of them. The sample holds roughly 380,000 clones; roughly 85% are singletons and the top ten take roughly 3.7%. Sequenced input: peripheral blood. The receptors originated from a woman aged 18-29 years with acute or convalescent COVID-19.

The chain couples TRBV5-8 to TRBJ1-3; no clear D. The V end was cut by 0 bases, the J end by 0 bases, with 7 bases between. Germline loops: CDR1 SGHTS, CDR2 YDEGEE. The CDR3 length is 15 residues. In DNA, the CDR3 is TGTGCCAGCAGCTTGGGGGCGATCTCTGGAAACACCATATATTTT. Translated: CASSLGAISGNTIYF. The full variable domain, in which reference TRBV5-8 and TRBJ1-3 provide the parts outside the CDR3, is EAGVTQSPTHLIKTRGQQATLRCSPISGHTSVYWYQQALGLGLQFLLWYDEGEERNRGNFPPRFSGRQFPNYSSELNVNALELEDSALYLCASSLGAISGNTIYFGEGSWLTVV.

The chain is built from TRBV29-1 and TRBJ1-4, with TRBD1 identical over 8 bases. The germline gives CDR1 SQVTM, CDR2 ANQGSEA. The J segment lost 8 bases and the V segment lost 7 bases, leaving 9 bases of the junction unmatched. This CDR3 comprises 13 residues. In nucleotides, the CDR3 is TGCAGCGCTATAGACAGGGGAGGCGAAAAACTGTTTTTT. This translates into CSAIDRGGEKLFF.

This clone came up a few times. The chain joins TRBV11-2 to TRBJ2-2; 8 nucleotides line up with TRBD1. The ends lost 2 bases at V and 4 bases at J; junction bases unmatched: 0. CDR1 is SGHAT and CDR2 is FQNNGV in the germline V gene. The CDR3 is made up of 14 amino acids. The CDR3 DNA sequence: TGTGCCAGCAGCTTAACAGGGGGCACCGGGGAGCTGTTTTTT. As protein: CASSLTGGTGELFF.

The chain combines TRBV7-6 with TRBJ2-1, with TRBD2 matching over 13 bases. This CDR3 spans 15 amino acids. Trimming removed 5 bases from V and 7 bases from J; junction bases left unmatched: 5. Germline CDR1 and CDR2: SGHVS and FNYEAQ. The CDR3 reads CASSTSGGAFNEQFF. CDR3 sequence (DNA): TGTGCCAGCAGCACTAGCGGGGGGGCCTTTAATGAGCAGTTCTTC.

The gene calls are TRBV10-2 and TRBJ2-1, with a tentative D call TRBD2 (5 bases). CDR1 is WSHSY and CDR2 is SAAADI in the germline V gene. Trimming stripped 7 bases from V and 9 bases from J, with 13 bases between. The CDR3 contains 12 residues. CDR3 in amino acids: CASTKERVEQFF. The CDR3 bases are TGCGCCAGCACTAAGGAGAGGGTTGAGCAGTTCTTC.

The V and J genes are TRBV10-3 and TRBJ1-1; the match to TRBD1 covers 7 bases. CDR1 is ENHRY and CDR2 is SYGVKD in the germline V gene. J gave up 3 bases and V 6 bases, and 4 bases lay outside the gene matches. This CDR3 region has 13 residues. CDR3 coding DNA: TGTGCCATCAGCCGGGACAGCTACACTGAAGCTTTCTTT. It is translated as CAISRDSYTEAFF.